This section outlines one T cell receptor beta chain sequence together with its context. The CDR3 spans 15 residues. Clones were sequenced by immunoSEQ multiplex PCR, and TCRdb holds only the in-frame ones, with some missing. The data hold tens of thousands of clones, with around 86% observed a single time. This sample was taken from a study of OX40 agonist ivuxolimab in advanced cancers. Sequences were derived from CD4+ or CD8+ T cells sorted from blood, sampled in a trial of the OX40 agonist ivuxolimab. The rearrangement links TRBV1 to TRBJ2-2. TRBV1 is given as a pseudogene. The receptor's source is an adult with an advanced solid tumor such as melanoma, head and neck, liver or kidney cancer. In nucleotides, the CDR3 is TGCACCAGCAGCCAAGCCGGGGCGTACACCGGGGAGCTGTTTTTT. This gives the protein CTSSQAGAYTGELFF.